What follows are 8 T cell receptor beta chains derived from one specimen sequenced in a study of T cell repertoires in cytomegalovirus infection. TCRdb reprocessed the reads with MiXCR, giving one entry per CDR3 protein. The data contain approximately 550,000 distinct CDR3 sequences, 16% of them singletons. Sample: CD8+ T cells from PBMCs. The source of these receptors is a human donor in good health (CMV status not recorded). Some clones in this sample may be carry-over from other donors' samples.

Remarks on this clonotype: At one boundary the junction diverges from the germline segment, which might be a read error. J is TRBJ1-1 and V is TRBV5-6, with TRBD1 as a possible D gene (6 bases). The length of the CDR3 is 17 residues. Germline-derived CDR1 and CDR2 are SGHDT and YYEEEE. DNA of the CDR3: TGTGCCAGCAGCTTGGCCGGTCAGGGGATAATGAACACTGTAGCTTTCTTT. It encodes CASSLAGQGIMNTVAFF.

The sample holds a few counts of this clonotype. This chain links TRBV12-3 or TRBV12-4 with TRBJ1-2; 12 bases align to TRBD1. The ends lost 4 bases at V and 6 bases at J; junction bases unmatched: 12. The CDR3 contains 17 residues. The CDR3 here is CASSWGSMGQGADGYTF. CDR3 in DNA: TGTGCCAGCAGTTGGGGGTCTATGGGACAGGGGGCGGATGGCTACACCTTC.

The gene calls are TRBV2 and TRBJ1-2, with unresolved D. With 7 bases removed from V and 8 bases from J, the gap between germline ends came to 8 bases. This CDR3 spans 10 amino acids. Germline V gene lookup returns CDR1 SNHLY and CDR2 FYNNEI. The CDR3 nucleotides read TGTGCCAGCAAAGGGTTGGGCTACACCTTC. Its translation: CASKGLGYTF.

The rearrangement uses TRBV6-6 and TRBJ1-5; the match to TRBD1 covers 7 bases. The trim removed 2 bases at V and 3 bases at J, leaving 7 bases unmatched. CDR3 length equals 16 residues. Germline CDR1 reads MNHNY; CDR2 reads SVGAGI (reference sequence). The chain's CDR3 is CASSYPRGHNNQPQHF. Written as DNA, the CDR3 is TGTGCCAGCAGTTACCCGAGGGGGCATAACAATCAGCCCCAGCATTTT.

Regarding this clonotype: This sequence may be a read error, since a much larger clone differs from it by one base. The V and J genes are TRBV12-3 or TRBV12-4 and TRBJ1-4, with unresolved D. CDR3 length equals 13 residues. V was trimmed by 6 bases and J by 8 bases, leaving 13 bases between them. The CDR3 nucleotides read TGTGCCAGCAGGCCCACGGATAGCGAAAAACTGTTTTTT. It encodes CASRPTDSEKLFF.

This chain joins TRBV27 and TRBJ1-5; D is possibly TRBD1 (5 bases). Trimming removed 5 bases from V and 0 bases from J, with 11 bases in between. CDR3 length equals 15 residues. Germline V gene data show CDR1 as MNHEY and CDR2 as SMNVEV (reference sequence). The CDR3 loop reads CASSPRQNSNQPQHF. Here the CDR3 DNA reads TGTGCCAGCAGTCCCCGACAGAATAGCAATCAGCCCCAGCATTTT.

This clonotype appeared many times. This chain links TRBV12-3 or TRBV12-4 with TRBJ1-5, with D perhaps TRBD1 (6 bases). Trimming took 6 bases from V and 0 from J, leaving 21 bases between them. This CDR3 has 18 residues. The CDR3 sequence: CASSLRGRGRLSNQPQHF. The CDR3, as DNA: TGTGCCAGCAGCCTAAGGGGCAGGGGCCGCCTTAGCAATCAGCCCCAGCATTTT.

This clonotype was seen a few times. CDR3: CASSSLRDSLIGYTF. The CDR3 coding sequence is TGTGCCAGCAGTTCCCTCCGGGACAGTCTTATAGGCTACACCTTC. The V call is TRBV27, the J call TRBJ1-2; TRBD1 aligns across 7 bases. J lost 8 bases, V lost 4 bases, and 13 bases had no gene match. Germline V gene lookup returns CDR1 MNHEY and CDR2 SMNVEV (reference sequence). The CDR3 sequence is 15 residues long.